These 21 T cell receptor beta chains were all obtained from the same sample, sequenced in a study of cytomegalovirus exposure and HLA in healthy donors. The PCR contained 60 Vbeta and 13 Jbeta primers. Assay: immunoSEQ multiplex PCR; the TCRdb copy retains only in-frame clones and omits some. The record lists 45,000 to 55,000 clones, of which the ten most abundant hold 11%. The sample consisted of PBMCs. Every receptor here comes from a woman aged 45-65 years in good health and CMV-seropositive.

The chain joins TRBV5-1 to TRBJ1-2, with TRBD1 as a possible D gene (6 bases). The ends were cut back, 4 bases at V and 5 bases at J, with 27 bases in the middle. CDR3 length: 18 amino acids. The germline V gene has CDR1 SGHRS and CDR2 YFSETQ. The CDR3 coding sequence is TGCGCCAGCAGCCCCCGCGGAAGGGACATCTATTCCTCATATGGCTACACCTTC. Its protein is CASSPRGRDIYSSYGYTF.

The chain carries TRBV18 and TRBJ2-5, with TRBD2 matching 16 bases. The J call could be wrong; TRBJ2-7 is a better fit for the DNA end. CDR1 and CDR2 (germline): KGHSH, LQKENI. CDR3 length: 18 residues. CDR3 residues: CASSPGTSGGAGSAEQYF. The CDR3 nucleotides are TGTGCCAGCTCACCCGGGACTAGCGGGGGGGCAGGATCTGCCGAGCAGTACTTC.

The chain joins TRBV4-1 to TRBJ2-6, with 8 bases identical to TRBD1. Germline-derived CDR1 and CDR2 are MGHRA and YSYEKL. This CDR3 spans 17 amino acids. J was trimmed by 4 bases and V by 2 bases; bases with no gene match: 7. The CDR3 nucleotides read TGCGCCAGCAGCCAATACGCAGGGGGCAACGGGGCCAACGTCCTGACTTTC. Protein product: CASSQYAGGNGANVLTF.

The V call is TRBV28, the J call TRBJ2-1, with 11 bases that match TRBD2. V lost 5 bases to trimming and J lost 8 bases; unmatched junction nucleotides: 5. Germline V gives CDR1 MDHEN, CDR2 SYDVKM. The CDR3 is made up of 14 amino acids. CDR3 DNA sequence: TGTGCCAGCAGTCGACTAGCGGGAATCGATGAGCAGTTCTTC. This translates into CASSRLAGIDEQFF.

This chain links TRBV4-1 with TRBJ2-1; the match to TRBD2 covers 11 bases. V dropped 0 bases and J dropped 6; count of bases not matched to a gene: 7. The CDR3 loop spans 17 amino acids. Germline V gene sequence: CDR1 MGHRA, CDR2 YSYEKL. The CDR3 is CASSQEVELAGVNEQFF. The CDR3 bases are TGCGCCAGCAGCCAAGAAGTTGAACTAGCGGGAGTCAATGAGCAGTTCTTC.

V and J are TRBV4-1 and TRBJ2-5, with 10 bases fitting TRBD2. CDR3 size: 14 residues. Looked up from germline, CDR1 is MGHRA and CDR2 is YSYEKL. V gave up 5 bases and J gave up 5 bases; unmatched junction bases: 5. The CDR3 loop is CASSDSGGIETQYF. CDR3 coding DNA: TGCGCCAGCAGCGATAGCGGGGGGATTGAGACCCAGTACTTC.

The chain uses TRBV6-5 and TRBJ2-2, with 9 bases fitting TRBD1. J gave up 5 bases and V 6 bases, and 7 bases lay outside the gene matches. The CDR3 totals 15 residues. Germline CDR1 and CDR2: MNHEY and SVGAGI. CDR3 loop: CASSPGTGRTGELFF. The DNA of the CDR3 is TGTGCCAGCAGCCCCGGGACAGGGAGGACCGGGGAGCTGTTTTTT.

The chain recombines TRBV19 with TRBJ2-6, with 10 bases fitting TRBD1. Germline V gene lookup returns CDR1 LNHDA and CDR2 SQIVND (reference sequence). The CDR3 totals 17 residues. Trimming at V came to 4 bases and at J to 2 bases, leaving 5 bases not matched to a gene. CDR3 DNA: TGTGCCAGTAGTAGGGACAGGGGCGACCCTGGGGCCAACGTCCTGACTTTC. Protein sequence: CASSRDRGDPGANVLTF.

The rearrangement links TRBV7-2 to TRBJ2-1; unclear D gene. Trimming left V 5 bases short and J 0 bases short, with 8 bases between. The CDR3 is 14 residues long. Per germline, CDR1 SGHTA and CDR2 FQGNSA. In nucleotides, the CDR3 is TGTGCCAGCAGCCCTCGGTACTCCTACAATGAGCAGTTCTTC. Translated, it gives CASSPRYSYNEQFF. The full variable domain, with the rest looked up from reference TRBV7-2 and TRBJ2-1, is GAGVSQSPSNKVTEKGKDVELRCDPISGHTALYWYRQSLGQGLEFLIYFQGNSAPDKSGLPSDRFSAERTGGSVSTLTIQRTQQEDSAVYLCASSPRYSYNEQFFGPGTRLTVL.

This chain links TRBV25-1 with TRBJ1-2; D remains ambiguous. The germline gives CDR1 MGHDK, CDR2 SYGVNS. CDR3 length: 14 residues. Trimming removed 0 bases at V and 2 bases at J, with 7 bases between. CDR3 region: CASSEYSGNYGYTF. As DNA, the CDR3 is TGTGCCAGCAGTGAATATTCAGGAAACTATGGCTACACCTTC.

The CDR3 nucleotides read TGTGCCAGCAGCTTCCCGGGACAGGGGAACACCGGGGAGCTGTTTTTT. Translating gives CASSFPGQGNTGELFF. The gene calls are TRBV5-6 and TRBJ2-2; 9 bases fit TRBD1. Germline CDR1 SGHDT, CDR2 YYEEEE. The CDR3 consists of 16 residues. Losses at the gene ends were 2 bases for V and 1 base for J; bases not matched to a gene: 3.

In nucleotides, the CDR3 is TGTGCCAGCAGTTTATCGGTTGGCGGGGGTGGCCGTTCCTACGAGCAGTACTTC. This translates into CASSLSVGGGGRSYEQYF. V is TRBV28 and J is TRBJ2-7; 7 nucleotides line up with TRBD2. V was pared by 1 base and J by 1 base, with 13 bases of the junction left unmatched. CDR3 length: 18 residues. Germline V gene sequence: CDR1 MDHEN, CDR2 SYDVKM.

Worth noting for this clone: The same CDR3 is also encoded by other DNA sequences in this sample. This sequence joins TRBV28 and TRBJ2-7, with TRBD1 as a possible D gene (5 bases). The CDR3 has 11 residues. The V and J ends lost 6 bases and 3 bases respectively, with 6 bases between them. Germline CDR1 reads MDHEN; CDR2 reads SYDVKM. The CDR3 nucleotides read TGTGCCAGCAGCGACAGCTACGAGCAGTACTTC. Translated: CASSDSYEQYF. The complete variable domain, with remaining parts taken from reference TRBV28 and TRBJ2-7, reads DVKVTQSSRYLVKRTGEKVFLECVQDMDHENMFWYRQDPGLGLRLIYFSYDVKMKEKGDIPEGYSVSREKKERFSLILESASTNQTSMYLCASSDSYEQYFGPGTRLTVT.

The CDR3 loop reads CASSFGRGMREKLFF. CDR3 coding DNA: TGCGCCAGCAGCTTTGGTAGGGGCATGAGAGAAAAACTGTTTTTT. This rearrangement joins TRBV5-1 to TRBJ1-4, with a weak D call TRBD1 (5 bases). This CDR3 is 15 amino acids long. The V end was cut by 2 bases, the J end by 8 bases, with 16 bases between. The germline gives CDR1 SGHRS, CDR2 YFSETQ.

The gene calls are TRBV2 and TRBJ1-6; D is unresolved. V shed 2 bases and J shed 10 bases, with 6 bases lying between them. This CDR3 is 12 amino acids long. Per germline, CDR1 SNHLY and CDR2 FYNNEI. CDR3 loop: CASSESGSPLHF. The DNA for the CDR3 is TGTGCCAGCAGTGAATCTGGCTCACCCCTCCACTTT.

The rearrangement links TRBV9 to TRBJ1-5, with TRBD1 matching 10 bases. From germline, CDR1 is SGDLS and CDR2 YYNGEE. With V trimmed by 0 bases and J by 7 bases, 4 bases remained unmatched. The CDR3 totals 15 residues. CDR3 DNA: TGTGCCAGCAGCGTAGGCCAGGGACAGGGGCAGCCCCAGCATTTT. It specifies CASSVGQGQGQPQHF.

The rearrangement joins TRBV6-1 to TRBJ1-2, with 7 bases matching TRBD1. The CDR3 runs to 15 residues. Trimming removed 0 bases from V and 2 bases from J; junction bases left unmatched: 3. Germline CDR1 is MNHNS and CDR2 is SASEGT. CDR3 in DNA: TGTGCCAGCAGTGAAGCTCGGACAGGAAACTATGGCTACACCTTC. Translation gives CASSEARTGNYGYTF.

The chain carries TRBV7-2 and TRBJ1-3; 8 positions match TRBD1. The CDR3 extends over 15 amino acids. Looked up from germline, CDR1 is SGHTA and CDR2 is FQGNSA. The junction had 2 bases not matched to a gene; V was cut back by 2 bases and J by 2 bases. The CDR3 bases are TGTGCCAGCAGCTTACAGGGGGCGACTGGAAACACCATATATTTT. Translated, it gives CASSLQGATGNTIYF.

CDR3: CASSYTSGTGNTIYF. The CDR3 DNA sequence: TGTGCCAGCAGTTACACATCCGGGACTGGAAACACCATATATTTT. The rearrangement uses TRBV6-5 and TRBJ1-3; D remains unclear. CDR3 length: 15 amino acids. Germline lookup yields CDR1 MNHEY and CDR2 SVGAGI. V lost 2 bases, J lost 2 bases, and 10 bases lay in between.

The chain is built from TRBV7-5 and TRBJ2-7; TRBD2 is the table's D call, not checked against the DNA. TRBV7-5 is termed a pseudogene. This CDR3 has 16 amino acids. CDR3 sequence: CVRSLRGAGFSYEQYF. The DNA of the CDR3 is TGTGTCAGAAGCTTAAGGGGAGCGGGCTTCTCCTACGAGCAGTACTTC.

CDR3 region: CASSLGTSWGNEQFF. The CDR3 nucleotides read TGCGCCAGCAGCCTAGGGACTAGCTGGGGCAATGAGCAGTTCTTC. This chain joins TRBV5-1 and TRBJ2-1, with 9 bases identical to TRBD2. CDR3 length: 15 amino acids. V lost 4 bases, J lost 6 bases, and 8 bases stayed unmatched. In germline, CDR1 is SGHRS, CDR2 YFSETQ.